A selection of T cell receptor beta chains follows, all from one sample in a study of shared clonotypes between healthy human individuals. Assay: immunoSEQ multiplex PCR; the TCRdb copy retains only in-frame clones and omits some. This table holds roughly 480,000 clones, around 80% found once. Sample: PBMCs. The source is a woman aged 40 to 50 in good health. Some clones in this sample may be carry-over from other donors' samples. The CDR3 runs from the conserved cysteine through the conserved F or W. The D gene is left open where the match is weak. Only part of the rows carry a size: once, few, many, or a class if the clone is expanded.

.,few,TRBV4-3,TRBJ1-4,TGCGCCAGCAGCCAGGGAATCGGGAACCACGGGGAAAAACTGTTTTTT,CASSQGIGNHGEKLFF
.,few,TRBV7-2,TRBJ2-7,TGTGCCAGCAGCTTAGCAGGGGGAGTTGAGCAGTACTTC,CASSLAGGVEQYF
.,.,TRBV27,TRBJ2-1,TGTGCCAGCAGTTTAGGGGGGCTCCGCTACAATGAGCAGTTCTTC,CASSLGGLRYNEQFF
.,.,TRBV9,TRBJ1-2,TGTGCCAGCAGCGTTTCTGGGACGTACGACTACACCTTC,CASSVSGTYDYTF
.,.,TRBV2,TRBJ2-7,TGTGCCGCCCAGGGGACCGCCGGGACCTACGAGCAGTACTTC,CAAQGTAGTYEQYF
TRBD2,.,TRBV30,TRBJ2-3,TGTGCCCGTAGCGGGAAGAGCACAGATACGCAGTATTTT,CARSGKSTDTQYF
TRBD1,.,TRBV7-8,TRBJ2-7,TGTGCCAGCAGCGAAGGACAGGGGCTCCACGAGCAGTACTTC,CASSEGQGLHEQYF
TRBD2,.,TRBV29-1,TRBJ2-2,TGCAGCGTTGACCAAGCGGGAGTGGCCGGGGAGCTGTTTTTT,CSVDQAGVAGELFF
TRBD1,.,TRBV27,TRBJ1-4,TGTGCCAGCAGTCCAAACGACAGGGACTATGAAAAACTGTTTTTT,CASSPNDRDYEKLFF
.,once,TRBV10-3,TRBJ1-5,TGTGCCGCCTCTGAGATGGATCAGCCCCAGCATTTT,CAASEMDQPQHF
.,.,TRBV28,TRBJ1-5,TGTGCCAGCAGTTCACCGGGGTATCAGCCCCAGCATTTT,CASSSPGYQPQHF
TRBD2,.,TRBV5-4,TRBJ2-3,TGTGCCAGCAGCTTGGGTCTAGCGGGACCCACAGATACGCAGTATTTT,CASSLGLAGPTDTQYF
TRBD1,few,TRBV28,TRBJ1-3,TGTGCCAGCAGTTCTGTATATGGACAGGATTACTCTGGAAACACCATATATTTT,CASSSVYGQDYSGNTIYF
TRBD2,.,TRBV30,TRBJ2-5,TGTGCCTTAGGGTGGATAGCGGGGCAAGAGACCCAGTACTTC,CALGWIAGQETQYF
TRBD1,few,TRBV5-4,TRBJ2-4,TGTGCCAGCAGCTCAGGACAGGTCCCCAAAAACATTCAGTACTTC,CASSSGQVPKNIQYF
TRBD2,.,TRBV14,TRBJ2-2,TGTGCCAGCAGCCCCCTAGCGGGATCCACCGGGGAGCTGTTTTTT,CASSPLAGSTGELFF
.,.,TRBV11-2,TRBJ1-2,TGTGCCAGCAGCCAAGTATCTGGTTCCCACGGCTACACCTTC,CASSQVSGSHGYTF
.,.,TRBV4-3,TRBJ2-3,TGCGCCAGCAGCCAAGAGTACGGAGGGAACACAGATACGCAGTATTTT,CASSQEYGGNTDTQYF
.,.,TRBV28,TRBJ2-1,TGTGCCAGCAGTACACTGGACGGGGCGGTTGATGCGCAGTTCTTC,CASSTLDGAVDAQFF
TRBD2,many,TRBV4-2,TRBJ2-3,TGTGCCAGCAGCCAAGGGGGGGGACCAGATACGCAGTATTTT,CASSQGGGPDTQYF
.,.,TRBV7-8,TRBJ2-7,TGTGCCAGCAGCTTAGCTGCGTTCGGCCAAACCTACGAGCAGTACTTC,CASSLAAFGQTYEQYF
TRBD1,.,TRBV27,TRBJ2-7,TGTGCCAGCAGTTGGGGGGACAGGCGTTACGAGCAGTACTTC,CASSWGDRRYEQYF
TRBD2,.,TRBV11-2,TRBJ2-5,TGTGCCAGCAGCCCAAGACTAGCGGGTTTCCAAGAGACCCAGTACTTC,CASSPRLAGFQETQYF
.,.,TRBV19,TRBJ2-7,TGTGCCAGTAGTTCGACCGGAGGTGGCGAGCAGTACTTC,CASSSTGGGEQYF
.,.,TRBV4-3,TRBJ2-2,TGCGCCAGCAGCCGAGACATAGACCTTGGCGCCGGGGAGCTGTTTTTT,CASSRDIDLGAGELFF
.,.,TRBV15,TRBJ2-1,TGTGCCACCAGCAGAGATGGACAGCGTAGCAATGAGCAGTTCTTC,CATSRDGQRSNEQFF
.,.,TRBV28,TRBJ1-2,TGTGCCAGCAGTTTGGGGGGCTATGGCTACACCTTC,CASSLGGYGYTF
.,.,TRBV28,TRBJ2-5,TGTGCCAGCAGTTCCTCGCGACAACTGGAGACCCAGTACTTC,CASSSSRQLETQYF
.,.,TRBV10-2,TRBJ2-3,TGCGCCAGCAGTGAGTCGACGAATTCAGATACGCAGTATTTT,CASSESTNSDTQYF
.,.,TRBV5-5,TRBJ2-7,TGTGCCAGCAGTCGGGACTACGAGCAGTACTTC,CASSRDYEQYF
TRBD1,.,TRBV5-1,TRBJ1-2,TGCGCCAGCAGCTCGGGGGGGACAGACTATGGCTACACCTTC,CASSSGGTDYGYTF
.,.,TRBV27,TRBJ1-4,TGTGCCAGCAGTTTATCGTTTTCCAGGGTTACTAATGAAAAACTGTTTTTT,CASSLSFSRVTNEKLFF
.,few,TRBV6-1,TRBJ2-1,TGTGCCAGCACCCCGACAGTCTACAATGAGCAGTTCTTC,CASTPTVYNEQFF
.,.,TRBV7-2,TRBJ1-4,TGTGCCAGCAGCCTAGTTTACGAAGAACTGTTTTTT,CASSLVYEELFF
TRBD2,few,TRBV18,TRBJ2-4,TGTGCCAGCTCACCAACGGGGGGTAAAAACATTCAGTACTTC,CASSPTGGKNIQYF
.,.,TRBV6-1,TRBJ1-5,TGTGCCAGCAGTGGAAGGGGCCCCAATCAGCCCCAGCATTTT,CASSGRGPNQPQHF
.,many,TRBV18,TRBJ2-2,TGTGCCAGCTCACCCCAGACAGGAGACGGGGAGCTGTTTTTT,CASSPQTGDGELFF
.,.,TRBV2,TRBJ2-1,TGTGCCAGCAGTGAGAGGGTGGGCTCCTACAATGAGCAGTTCTTC,CASSERVGSYNEQFF
.,.,TRBV7-9,TRBJ2-6,TGTGCCAGCAGCTTTCAGGGCTCTGGGGCCAACGTCCTGACTTTC,CASSFQGSGANVLTF
TRBD1,.,TRBV9,TRBJ2-7,TGTGCCAGCAGCGCGGGGACAGCCTACGAGCAGTACTTC,CASSAGTAYEQYF
.,few,TRBV18,TRBJ2-3,TGTGCCAGCTCACCCTTGGTGGGGGGCACAGATACGCAGTATTTT,CASSPLVGGTDTQYF
.,.,TRBV6-5,TRBJ2-1,TGTGCCAGCAGATCCACAGGGTTCAGCAATGAGCAGTTCTTC,CASRSTGFSNEQFF
TRBD2,.,TRBV7-2,TRBJ2-1,TGTGCCAGCAGCCCGGTTGTGACTAGCGGAAATGAGCAGTTCTTC,CASSPVVTSGNEQFF
.,.,TRBV5-8,TRBJ2-3,TGTGCCAGCAGCTTGCAGCGTTTGGGGATCTCGCAGTATTTT,CASSLQRLGISQYF
TRBD1,.,TRBV19,TRBJ1-5,TGTGCCAGTAGTTCGACGGACAGGGGGCGTAAAGATCAGCCCCAGCATTTT,CASSSTDRGRKDQPQHF
.,few,TRBV10-1,TRBJ1-5,TGCGCCACCAATCAGGGCAATCAGCCCCAGCATTTT,CATNQGNQPQHF
.,.,TRBV30,TRBJ1-5,TGTGCCTGGAGTGGCAGAAATCAGCCCCAGCATTTT,CAWSGRNQPQHF
.,.,TRBV2,TRBJ2-2,TGTGCCAGCAGGGTACAGGGCACCGGGGAGCTGTTTTTT,CASRVQGTGELFF
.,few,TRBV9,TRBJ2-1,TGTGCCAGCAGCGTAGCACCGCAGGGAGGTAGTGTGGAGCAGTTCTTC,CASSVAPQGGSVEQFF
.,.,TRBV6-4,TRBJ2-1,TGTGCCAGCAGTGACCGGGCCGCTACATCCAATGAGCAGTTCTTC,CASSDRAATSNEQFF
.,.,TRBV7-8,TRBJ2-1,TGTGCCAGCAGCTTTAGCCGGGAGCCCTACAATGAGCAGTTCTTC,CASSFSREPYNEQFF
TRBD1,.,TRBV19,TRBJ1-2,TGTGCCAGTAGTACTCAGGACAGGGCTCGTGGCTACACCTTC,CASSTQDRARGYTF
.,.,TRBV7-9,TRBJ2-7,TGTGCCAGCAGCCCAATGGGGAGCTCCTACGAGCAGTACTTC,CASSPMGSSYEQYF
.,.,TRBV7-3,TRBJ2-3,TGTGCCAGCAGCTTCGGGAGCGAGGCAGATACGCAGTATTTT,CASSFGSEADTQYF
.,.,TRBV19,TRBJ1-2,TGTGCCAGTAGTATTTCCGCACGAGGCTACACCTTC,CASSISARGYTF
TRBD1,.,TRBV28,TRBJ2-2,TGTGCCAGCACCTTGGCCCTCCAGGGGGCTCACGGGGAGCTGTTTTTT,CASTLALQGAHGELFF
TRBD1,once,TRBV7-9,TRBJ1-1,TGTGCCAGCAGCCACGGGGGGGCAGGGGGCGACGGCACTGAAGCTTTCTTT,CASSHGGAGGDGTEAFF
.,.,TRBV7-9,TRBJ1-5,TGCGCCAGCAGCCGTGGGGGAGGTCAGCCCCAGCATTTT,CASSRGGGQPQHF
.,.,TRBV6-1,TRBJ2-2,TGTGCCAGCAGTAGGGACTCTATAAACACCGGGGAGCTGTTTTTT,CASSRDSINTGELFF
.,once,TRBV7-2,TRBJ2-7,TGTGCCAGCAGCTTAGGGGCCGGCTACGAGCAGTACTTC,CASSLGAGYEQYF